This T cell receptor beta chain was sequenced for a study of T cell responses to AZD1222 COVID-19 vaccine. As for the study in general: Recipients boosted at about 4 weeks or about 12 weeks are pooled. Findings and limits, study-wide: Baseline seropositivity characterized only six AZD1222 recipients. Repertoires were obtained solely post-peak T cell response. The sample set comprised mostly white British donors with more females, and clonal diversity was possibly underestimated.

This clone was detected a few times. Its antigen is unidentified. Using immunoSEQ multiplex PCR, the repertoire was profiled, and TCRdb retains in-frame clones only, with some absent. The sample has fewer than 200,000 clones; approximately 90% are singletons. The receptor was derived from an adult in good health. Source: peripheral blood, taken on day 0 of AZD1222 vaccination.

CDR3 in DNA: TGTGCCAGCAACCAGGGAAGTGTCACTCAGCCCCAGCATTTT. It is translated as CASNQGSVTQPQHF. V is TRBV2 and J is TRBJ1-5; TRBD1 is a possible D gene (5 bases). CDR3 length equals 14 residues. The V end lost 7 bases, the J end lost 6 bases, and 16 bases lay between the germline ends. Germline V gene lookup returns CDR1 SNHLY and CDR2 FYNNEI.